The count of the clone carrying this T cell receptor (beta chain) is one. The sample is drawn from a study of blood T cell repertoires in COVID-19. Study-level information: Both acute and convalescent COVID-19 samples were obtained from the United States, Italy and Spain. Sources were T cells, B-cell-depleted T cells, or PBMCs; the material itself was cDNA or gDNA.

Germline V gives CDR1 LGHNA, CDR2 YNFKEQ. Trimming at V came to 4 bases and at J to 6 bases, leaving 2 bases not matched to a gene. The CDR3 has 15 residues. Under the authors' procedure: It was from reference gene primer amplification that nucleated cell counts were estimated. Method: immunoSEQ multiplex PCR; TCRdb's copy keeps in-frame clones and lacks some. The D gene and trimming were derived from the DNA, and the V and J assignments and clone size from that table. The sample carries about 230,000 clones, roughly four fifths recorded once. The sequence came from a woman aged 45-65 years with acute or convalescent COVID-19. Sequencing was carried out using peripheral blood. The chain is built from TRBV4-2 and TRBJ2-2, with 13 bases fitting TRBD2. The chain's CDR3 is CASSPGLAGAGELFF. The CDR3 DNA sequence: TGTGCCAGCAGCCCCGGACTAGCGGGGGCCGGGGAGCTGTTTTTT.